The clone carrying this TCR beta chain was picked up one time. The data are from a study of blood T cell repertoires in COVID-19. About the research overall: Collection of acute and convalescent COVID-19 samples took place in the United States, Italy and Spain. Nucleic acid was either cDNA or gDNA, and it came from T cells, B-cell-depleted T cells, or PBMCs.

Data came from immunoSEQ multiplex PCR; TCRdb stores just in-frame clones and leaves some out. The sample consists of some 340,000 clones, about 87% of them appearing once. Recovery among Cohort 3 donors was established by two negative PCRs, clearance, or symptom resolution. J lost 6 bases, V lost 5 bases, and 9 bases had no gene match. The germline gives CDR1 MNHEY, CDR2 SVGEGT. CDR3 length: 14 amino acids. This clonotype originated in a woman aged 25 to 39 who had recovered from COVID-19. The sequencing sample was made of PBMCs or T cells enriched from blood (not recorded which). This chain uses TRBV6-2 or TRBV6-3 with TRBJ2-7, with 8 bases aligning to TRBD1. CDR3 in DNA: TGTGCCAGCAGTGGCCAGGGGGCGTATTCCGAGCAGTACTTC. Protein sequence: CASSGQGAYSEQYF.